Below, one T cell receptor (beta chain) is given with its context. Germline V gene data show CDR1 as LNHDA and CDR2 as SQIVND (reference sequence). The V end was cut by 4 bases, the J end by 8 bases, with 11 bases between. The CDR3 length is 12 residues. TCRdb's table, derived via immunoSEQ multiplex PCR, lists solely in-frame clones and lacks some. This repertoire shows roughly 200,000 clones, 83% found once; its top ten account for approximately 5%. This sample stems from a study of blood T cell repertoires in COVID-19. The TCR sequence derives from a woman in her 50s who had been exposed to COVID-19. The sample consisted of PBMCs or T cells enriched from blood (not recorded which). The chain recombines TRBV19 with TRBJ1-2; D remains ambiguous. The DNA for the CDR3 is TGTGCCAGTAGTACCCGAGAACGAGGCTACACCTTC. Its protein is CASSTRERGYTF. The full variable domain, in which reference TRBV19 and TRBJ1-2 provide the parts outside the CDR3, is DGGITQSPKYLFRKEGQNVTLSCEQNLNHDAMYWYRQDPGQGLRLIYYSQIVNDFQKGDIAEGYSVSREKKESFPLTVTSAQKNPTAFYLCASSTRERGYTFGSGTRLTVV.